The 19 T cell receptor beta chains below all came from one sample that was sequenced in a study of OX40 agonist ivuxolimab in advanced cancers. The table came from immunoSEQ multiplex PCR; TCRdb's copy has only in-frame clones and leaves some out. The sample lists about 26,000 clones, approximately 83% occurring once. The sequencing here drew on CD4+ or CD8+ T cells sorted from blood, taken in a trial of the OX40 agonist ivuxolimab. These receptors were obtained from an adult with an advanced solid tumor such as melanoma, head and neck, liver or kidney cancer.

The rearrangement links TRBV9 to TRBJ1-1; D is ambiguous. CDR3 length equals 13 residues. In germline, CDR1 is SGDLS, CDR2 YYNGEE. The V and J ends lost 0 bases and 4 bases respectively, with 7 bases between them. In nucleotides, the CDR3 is TGTGCCAGCAGCGTAGGAGGGAGCACTGAAGCTTTCTTT. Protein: CASSVGGSTEAFF.

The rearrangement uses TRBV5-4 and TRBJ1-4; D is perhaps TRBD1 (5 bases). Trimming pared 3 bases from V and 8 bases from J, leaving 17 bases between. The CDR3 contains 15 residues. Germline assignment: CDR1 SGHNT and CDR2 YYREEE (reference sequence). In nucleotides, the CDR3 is TGTGCCAGCAGCTCCACCGGGACTGTAGAGGAAAAACTGTTTTTT. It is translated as CASSSTGTVEEKLFF.

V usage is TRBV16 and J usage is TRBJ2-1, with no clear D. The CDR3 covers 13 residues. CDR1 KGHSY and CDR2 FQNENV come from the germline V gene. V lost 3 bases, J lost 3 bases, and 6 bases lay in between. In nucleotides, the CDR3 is TGTGCCAGCAGCCATACTATCTACAATGAGCAGTTCTTC. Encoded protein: CASSHTIYNEQFF.

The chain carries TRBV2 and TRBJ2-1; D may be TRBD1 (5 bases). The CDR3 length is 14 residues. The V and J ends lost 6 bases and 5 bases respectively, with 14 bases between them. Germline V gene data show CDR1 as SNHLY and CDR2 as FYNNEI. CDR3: CASSPLGRDNEQFF. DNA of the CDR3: TGTGCCAGCAGCCCTCTGGGCAGGGACAATGAGCAGTTCTTC. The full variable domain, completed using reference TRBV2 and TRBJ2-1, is EPEVTQTPSHQVTQMGQEVILRCVPISNHLYFYWYRQILGQKVEFLVSFYNNEISEKSEIFDDQFSVERPDGSNFTLKIRSTKLEDSAMYFCASSPLGRDNEQFFGPGTRLTVL.

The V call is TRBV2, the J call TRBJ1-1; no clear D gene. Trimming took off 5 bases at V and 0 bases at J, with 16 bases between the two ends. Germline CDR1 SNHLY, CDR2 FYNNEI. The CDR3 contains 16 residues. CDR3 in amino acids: CASSPLGGNLNTEAFF. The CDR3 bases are TGTGCCAGCAGTCCCCTCGGTGGGAATTTGAACACTGAAGCTTTCTTT.

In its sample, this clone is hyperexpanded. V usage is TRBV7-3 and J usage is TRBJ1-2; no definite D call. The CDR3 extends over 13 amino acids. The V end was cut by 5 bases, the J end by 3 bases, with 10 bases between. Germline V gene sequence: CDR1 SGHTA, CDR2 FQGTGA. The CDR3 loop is CASSPGGDYGYTF. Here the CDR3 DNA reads TGTGCCAGCAGCCCTGGTGGGGACTATGGCTACACCTTC.

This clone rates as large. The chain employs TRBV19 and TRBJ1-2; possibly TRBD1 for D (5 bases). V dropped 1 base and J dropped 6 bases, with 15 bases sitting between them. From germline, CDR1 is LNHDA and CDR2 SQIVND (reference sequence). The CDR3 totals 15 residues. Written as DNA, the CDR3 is TGTGCCAGTAGTATAGGGCCAGGGTGGAAGGATGGCTACACCTTC. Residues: CASSIGPGWKDGYTF. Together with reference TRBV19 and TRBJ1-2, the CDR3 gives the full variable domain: DGGITQSPKYLFRKEGQNVTLSCEQNLNHDAMYWYRQDPGQGLRLIYYSQIVNDFQKGDIAEGYSVSREKKESFPLTVTSAQKNPTAFYLCASSIGPGWKDGYTFGSGTRLTVV.

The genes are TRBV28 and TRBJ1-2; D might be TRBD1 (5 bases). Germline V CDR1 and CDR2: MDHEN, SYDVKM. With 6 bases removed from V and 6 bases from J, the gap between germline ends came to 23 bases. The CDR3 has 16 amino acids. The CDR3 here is CASRGLASRHGDGYTF. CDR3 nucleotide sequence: TGTGCCAGCAGGGGACTAGCCAGCCGTCATGGGGATGGCTACACCTTC.

CDR3 amino acids: CASSQDPTDAGNQETQYF. DNA of the CDR3: TGCGCCAGCAGCCAAGATCCCACCGACGCAGGGAACCAAGAGACCCAGTACTTC. The V and J genes are TRBV4-1 and TRBJ2-5; tentatively, D is TRBD1 (5 bases). Germline values: CDR1 MGHRA, CDR2 YSYEKL. The CDR3 spans 18 residues. V lost 0 bases, J lost 0 bases, and 17 bases lay in between.

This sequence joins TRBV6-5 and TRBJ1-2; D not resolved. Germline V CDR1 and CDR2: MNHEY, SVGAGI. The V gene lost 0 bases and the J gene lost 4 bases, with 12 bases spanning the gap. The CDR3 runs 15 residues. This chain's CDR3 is CASSYSPAVVYGYTF. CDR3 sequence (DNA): TGTGCCAGCAGTTACTCCCCAGCTGTTGTCTATGGCTACACCTTC.

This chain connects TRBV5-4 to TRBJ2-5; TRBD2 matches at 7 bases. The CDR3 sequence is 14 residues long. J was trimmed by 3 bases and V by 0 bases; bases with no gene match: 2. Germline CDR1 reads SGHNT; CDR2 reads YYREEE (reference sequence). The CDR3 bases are TGTGCCAGCAGCTTGGAGCTAGCGGAAGAGACCCAGTACTTC. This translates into CASSLELAEETQYF.

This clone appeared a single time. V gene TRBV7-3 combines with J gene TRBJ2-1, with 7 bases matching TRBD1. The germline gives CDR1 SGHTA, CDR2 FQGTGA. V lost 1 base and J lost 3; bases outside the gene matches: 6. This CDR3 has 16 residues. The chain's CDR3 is CASSLSVGQIYNEQFF. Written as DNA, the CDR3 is TGTGCCAGCAGCTTAAGTGTGGGACAGATCTACAATGAGCAGTTCTTC.

In nucleotides, the CDR3 is TGTGCCAGTAGTTGGGCCTCCTTCAGCAATCAGCCCCAGCATTTT. As protein: CASSWASFSNQPQHF. This chain joins TRBV19 and TRBJ1-5; D is unresolved. The V gene's germline CDR1 is LNHDA and CDR2 SQIVND (reference sequence). V lost 5 bases to trimming and J lost 1 base, with 12 bases between them. This CDR3 region has 15 residues. The complete variable domain, with remaining parts taken from reference TRBV19 and TRBJ1-5, reads DGGITQSPKYLFRKEGQNVTLSCEQNLNHDAMYWYRQDPGQGLRLIYYSQIVNDFQKGDIAEGYSVSREKKESFPLTVTSAQKNPTAFYLCASSWASFSNQPQHFGDGTRLSIL.

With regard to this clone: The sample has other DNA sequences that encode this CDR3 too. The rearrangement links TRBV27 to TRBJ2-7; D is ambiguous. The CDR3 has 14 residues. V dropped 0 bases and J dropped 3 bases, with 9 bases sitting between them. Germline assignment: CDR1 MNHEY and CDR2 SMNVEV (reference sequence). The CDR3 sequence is CASSLSKGNYEQYF. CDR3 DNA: TGTGCCAGCAGTTTATCGAAAGGGAACTACGAGCAGTACTTC.

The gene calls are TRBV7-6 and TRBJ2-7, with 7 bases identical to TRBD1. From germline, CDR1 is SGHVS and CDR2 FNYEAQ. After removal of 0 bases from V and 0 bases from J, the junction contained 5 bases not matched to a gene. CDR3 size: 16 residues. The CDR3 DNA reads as TGTGCCAGCAGCTTAGCGCAGGGACAGTTCTCCTACGAGCAGTACTTC. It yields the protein CASSLAQGQFSYEQYF.

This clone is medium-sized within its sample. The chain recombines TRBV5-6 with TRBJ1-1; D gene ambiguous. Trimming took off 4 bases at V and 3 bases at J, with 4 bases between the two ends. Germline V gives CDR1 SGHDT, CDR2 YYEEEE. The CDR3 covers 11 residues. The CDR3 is CASSLYTEAFF. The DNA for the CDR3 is TGTGCCAGCAGCCTCTACACTGAAGCTTTCTTT. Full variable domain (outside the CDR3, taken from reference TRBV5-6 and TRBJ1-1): DAGVTQSPTHLIKTRGQQVTLRCSPKSGHDTVSWYQQALGQGPQFIFQYYEEEERQRGNFPDRFSGHQFPNYSSELNVNALLLGDSALYLCASSLYTEAFFGQGTRLTVV.

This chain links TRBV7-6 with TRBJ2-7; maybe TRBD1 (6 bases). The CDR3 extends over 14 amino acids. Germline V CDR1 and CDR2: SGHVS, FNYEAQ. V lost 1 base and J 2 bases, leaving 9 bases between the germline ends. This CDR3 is CASSLGTGPYEQYF. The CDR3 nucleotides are TGTGCCAGCAGCTTAGGTACAGGGCCCTACGAGCAGTACTTC.

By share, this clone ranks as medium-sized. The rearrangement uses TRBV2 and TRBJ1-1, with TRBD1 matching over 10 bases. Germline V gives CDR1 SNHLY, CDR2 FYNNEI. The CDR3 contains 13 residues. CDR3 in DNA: TGTGCGGCGGGACAGGGGCCGAACACTGAAGCTTTCTTT. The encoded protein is CAAGQGPNTEAFF.

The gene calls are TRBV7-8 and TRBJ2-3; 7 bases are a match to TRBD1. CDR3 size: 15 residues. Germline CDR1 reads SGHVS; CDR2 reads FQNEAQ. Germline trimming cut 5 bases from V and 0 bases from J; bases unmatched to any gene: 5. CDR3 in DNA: TGTGCCAGCAGCCGTGAGGGGGCTAGCACAGATACGCAGTATTTT. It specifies CASSREGASTDTQYF.